The rows below give T cell receptor beta chains drawn from one sample of a study of blood T cells in healthy people across ages. TCRdb re-derived calls from the 5' RACE reads in MiXCR, one entry per CDR3 protein. The sample lists about 1 million distinct CDR3 sequences, 40% to 55% seen once, with over 15% in the top ten. The sequencing input was blood. These receptor sequences come from a woman aged 55-70 years in good health. CDR3s include the opening cysteine and the closing phenylalanine or tryptophan. The D gene is left open where the match is weak. The size entry is marked missing in some rows and otherwise reads once, few, many or a size class.

TRBJ1-2 | TRBV3-1 | - | - | TGTGCCAGCAGCCAAGTGGGAGTTGGGTATGGCTACACCTTC | CASSQVGVGYGYTF
TRBJ2-7 | TRBV2 | - | - | TGTGCCAGCAGGCCTGGGACTGCGTGGGAGCAGTACTTC | CASRPGTAWEQYF
TRBJ2-1 | TRBV27 | - | few | TGTGCCAGCAGCCGTAGCTTTCCCCCCTACAATGAGCAGTTCTTC | CASSRSFPPYNEQFF
TRBJ2-1 | TRBV7-2 | - | - | TGTGCCAGCAGCTTGGACGGAACCTACAATGAGCAGTTCTTC | CASSLDGTYNEQFF
TRBJ2-3 | TRBV12-3/TRBV12-4 | TRBD2 | few | TGTGCCAGCAGTCCAACGTTAGCGGGATCGGCAGATACGCAGTATTTT | CASSPTLAGSADTQYF
TRBJ2-1 | TRBV15 | TRBD1 | - | TGTGCCACCAGCAGAGATAAGGGACAGGCTTTACATGAGCAGTTCTTC | CATSRDKGQALHEQFF
TRBJ2-1 | TRBV12-3/TRBV12-4 | TRBD2 | few | TGTGCCAGCAGTCCTGGGACTAGCGGGAACCCCTACAATGAGCAGTTCTTC | CASSPGTSGNPYNEQFF
TRBJ2-3 | TRBV5-1 | TRBD2 | - | TGCGCCAGCAGCTTGGGACTAGCGGGAGTTAAGGTGACAGATACGCAGTATTTT | CASSLGLAGVKVTDTQYF
TRBJ2-3 | TRBV18 | - | - | TGTGCCAGCTCACCAATCCCGACATGGGCCTGCACAGATACGCAGTATTTT | CASSPIPTWACTDTQYF
TRBJ2-3 | TRBV29-1 | TRBD2 | - | TGCAGCGTTGTCGGGACTAGCGGGAGGAAGAGCACAGATACGCAGTATTTT | CSVVGTSGRKSTDTQYF
TRBJ2-1 | TRBV12-3/TRBV12-4 | - | - | TGTGCCAGCACCTCAGGGGCGGGAGTTATGAGTTCCTACAATGAGCAGTTCTTC | CASTSGAGVMSSYNEQFF
TRBJ2-3 | TRBV9 | - | - | TGTGCCAGCAGCGTCGGTAGAATGGGAAAATTGACAGATACGCAGTATTTT | CASSVGRMGKLTDTQYF
TRBJ1-4 | TRBV6-5 | - | - | TGTGCCAGCAGTCCGCGGAACAGAAAACTGTTTTTT | CASSPRNRKLFF
TRBJ2-3 | TRBV2 | - | - | TGTGCCAGCACCCTGAGCGGGTTGTCCACAGATACGCAGTATTTT | CASTLSGLSTDTQYF
TRBJ2-1 | TRBV27 | - | - | TGTGCCAGCAGTCCATTTGTCGGTACCAATGAGCAGTTCTTC | CASSPFVGTNEQFF
TRBJ2-1 | TRBV27 | TRBD2 | few | TGTGCCAGCAGTTTTCTGGCACTAGCGGTCTCCTACAATGAGCAGTTCTTC | CASSFLALAVSYNEQFF
TRBJ1-2 | TRBV27 | - | - | TGTGCCAGCAGTCCCTGGGGGGTGGCTAACTATGGCTACACCTTC | CASSPWGVANYGYTF
TRBJ2-7 | TRBV16 | - | - | TGTGCCAGCAGCCAATCAGTGCGATCAGCGTCCTACGAGCAGTACTTC | CASSQSVRSASYEQYF
TRBJ1-2 | TRBV20-1 | - | - | TGCAGTGCCTACTTTAACTATGGCTACACCTTC | CSAYFNYGYTF
TRBJ2-6 | TRBV9 | - | - | TGTGCCAGCAGCCTAAGGGGTGCGGGGCCCTCTGGGGCCAACGTCCTGACTTTC | CASSLRGAGPSGANVLTF
TRBJ2-7 | TRBV28 | TRBD1 | - | TGTGCCACGGGGACAGGGAGGTCCTACGAGCAGTACTTC | CATGTGRSYEQYF
TRBJ2-3 | TRBV9 | - | many | TGTGCCAGCAGCGTAGGTGGGATCAACACAGATACGCAGTATTTT | CASSVGGINTDTQYF
TRBJ2-7 | TRBV6-6 | - | - | TGTGCCGGCAGTTACTCTAGGTCGGTCGAGCAGTACTTC | CAGSYSRSVEQYF
TRBJ2-4 | TRBV7-9 | - | few | TGTGCCAGCAGCTCACCGGGATTGGCCAAAAACATTCAGTACTTC | CASSSPGLAKNIQYF
TRBJ2-5 | TRBV5-6 | - | - | TGTGCCAGCAGCGTGGAGGGAACCCAAGAGACCCAGTACTTC | CASSVEGTQETQYF
TRBJ2-4 | TRBV3-1 | - | - | TGTGCCAGCAGCCAAGACGCGGTAAAAAACATTCAGTACTTC | CASSQDAVKNIQYF
TRBJ2-5 | TRBV30 | TRBD2 | - | TGTGCCTGGAGCCTGGGGGGGGCCCAGTACTTC | CAWSLGGAQYF
TRBJ2-2 | TRBV6-2/TRBV6-3 | - | - | TGTGCCAGCAGTTTAGGCGGCGCGGACGGGGAGCTGTTTTTT | CASSLGGADGELFF
TRBJ2-5 | TRBV7-3 | - | few | TGTGCCAGCTCCCGTGAGCTCCAAGAGACCCAGTACTTC | CASSRELQETQYF
TRBJ2-3 | TRBV10-3 | - | - | TGTGCCATCAGTGACGGCGGACGCACAGATACGCAGTATTTT | CAISDGGRTDTQYF
TRBJ1-1 | TRBV29-1 | - | many | TGCAGCGTTGAAGACAGCGGATCTGAAGCTTTCTTT | CSVEDSGSEAFF
TRBJ2-7 | TRBV5-1 | TRBD2 | - | TGCGCCAGCAGCTCGATGAGCGGGGGGAGCTCCTACAATGAGCAGTACTTC | CASSSMSGGSSYNEQYF
TRBJ2-7 | TRBV9 | - | - | TGTGCCAGCAGCCCGCATTCGGGGTTAAACGAGCAGTACTTC | CASSPHSGLNEQYF
TRBJ2-1 | TRBV28 | - | few | TGTGCCAGCAGTTTATACAGGAATGAGCAGTTCTTC | CASSLYRNEQFF
TRBJ2-1 | TRBV7-3 | TRBD2 | - | TGTGCCAGCAGCCTCAATAGCGGGAGGGCCAGGAATGAGCAGTTCTTC | CASSLNSGRARNEQFF
TRBJ2-1 | TRBV7-9 | - | - | TGTGCCAGCAGCTTTGGTCGGTACAATGAGCAGTTCTTC | CASSFGRYNEQFF
TRBJ2-7 | TRBV30 | - | - | TGTGCCTGGAGTGCACCGGGTTTTTCCTACGAGCAGTACTTC | CAWSAPGFSYEQYF
TRBJ1-2 | TRBV28 | TRBD1 | - | TGTGCCAGCAGTCACCCAGGGGGTAACTATGGCTACACCTTC | CASSHPGGNYGYTF
TRBJ2-7 | TRBV28 | TRBD1 | few | TGTGCCAGCAGTTTATTAAAAGGGGGCAGGTTCCAGGGCGAGCAGTACTTC | CASSLLKGGRFQGEQYF
TRBJ2-1 | TRBV6-1 | - | - | TGTGCCAGCAGTGAGATTGCGGCCTCACGGCAGTTCTTC | CASSEIAASRQFF
TRBJ1-1 | TRBV2 | - | - | TGTGCCAGCACTGAAGGGCAGGTGAACACTGAAGCTTTCTTT | CASTEGQVNTEAFF